The following is a T cell receptor beta chain sequence with its context. Generated by immunoSEQ multiplex PCR, the TCRdb table keeps only in-frame clones and is missing some. The sample yields 200,000 to 250,000 clones, approximately 90% seen once. Seattle patient enrollment occurred during active infection, with longitudinal follow-up thereafter. This entry belongs to a study of blood T cell repertoires in COVID-19. The length of the CDR3 is 14 residues. With 7 bases removed from V and 5 bases from J, the gap between germline ends came to 14 bases. Germline lookup yields CDR1 LNHDA and CDR2 SQIVND (reference sequence).

Source material: peripheral blood. V is TRBV19 and J is TRBJ2-2; D is perhaps TRBD2 (6 bases). The source is a woman aged 45-60 years with COVID-19, enrolled during active disease. CDR3 nucleotides: TGTGCCAGTAAGAAAGGGAGGCAGACCGGGGAGCTGTTTTTT. As protein: CASKKGRQTGELFF. Using reference TRBV19 and TRBJ2-2 for the parts outside the CDR3, the full variable domain is DGGITQSPKYLFRKEGQNVTLSCEQNLNHDAMYWYRQDPGQGLRLIYYSQIVNDFQKGDIAEGYSVSREKKESFPLTVTSAQKNPTAFYLCASKKGRQTGELFFGEGSRLTVL.